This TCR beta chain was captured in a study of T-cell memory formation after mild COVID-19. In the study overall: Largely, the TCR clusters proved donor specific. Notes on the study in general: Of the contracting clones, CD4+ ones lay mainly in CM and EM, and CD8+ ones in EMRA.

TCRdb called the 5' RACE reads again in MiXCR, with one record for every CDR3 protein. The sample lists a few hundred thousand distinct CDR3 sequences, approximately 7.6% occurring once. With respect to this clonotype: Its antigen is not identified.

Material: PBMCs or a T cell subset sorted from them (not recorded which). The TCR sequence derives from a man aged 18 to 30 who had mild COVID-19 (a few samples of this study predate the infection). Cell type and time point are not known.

The CDR3 region has the DNA TGTGCCAGCAGCTTAGGGCCCGGGGGCTCGTACGAGACCCAGTACTTC. It codes for CASSLGPGGSYETQYF. V and J are TRBV7-6 and TRBJ2-5; D could derive from TRBD1 or TRBD2 (6 bases each). This CDR3 has 16 amino acids. The V gene's germline CDR1 is SGHVS and CDR2 FNYEAQ. V lost 1 base to trimming and J lost 5 bases, with 17 bases between them.